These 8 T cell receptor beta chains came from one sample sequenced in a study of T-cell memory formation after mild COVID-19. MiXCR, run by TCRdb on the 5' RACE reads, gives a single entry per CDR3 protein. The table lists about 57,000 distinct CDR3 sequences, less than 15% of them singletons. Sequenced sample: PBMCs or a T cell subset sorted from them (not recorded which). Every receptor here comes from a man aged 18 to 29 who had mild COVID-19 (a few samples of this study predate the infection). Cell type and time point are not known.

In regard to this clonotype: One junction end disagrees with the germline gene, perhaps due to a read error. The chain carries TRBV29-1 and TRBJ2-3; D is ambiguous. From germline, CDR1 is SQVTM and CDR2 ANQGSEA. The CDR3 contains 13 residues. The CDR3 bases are TGCAGCTTTGAATTTGGGTCTACAGATACGCAGTATTTT. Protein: CSFEFGSTDTQYF.

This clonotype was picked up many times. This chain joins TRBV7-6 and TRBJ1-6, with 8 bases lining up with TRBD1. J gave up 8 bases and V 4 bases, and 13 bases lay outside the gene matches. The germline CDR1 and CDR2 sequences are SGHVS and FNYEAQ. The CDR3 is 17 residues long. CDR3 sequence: CASSSQNTGTGHSPLHF. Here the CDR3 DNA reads TGTGCCAGCAGCTCACAGAATACCGGGACAGGCCATTCACCCCTCCACTTT.

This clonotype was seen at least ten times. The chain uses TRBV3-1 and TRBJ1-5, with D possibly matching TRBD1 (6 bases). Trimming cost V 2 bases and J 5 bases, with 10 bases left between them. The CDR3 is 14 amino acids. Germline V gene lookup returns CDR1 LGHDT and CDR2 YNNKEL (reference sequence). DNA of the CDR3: TGTGCCAGCAGCCAATCGGACAGTGATCAGCCCCAGCATTTT. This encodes CASSQSDSDQPQHF.

The CDR3 sequence is CAWSTPTGELFF. The DNA for the CDR3 is TGTGCCTGGAGCACTCCAACCGGGGAGCTGTTTTTT. This sequence joins TRBV30 and TRBJ2-2; D gene uncertain. This CDR3 contains 12 residues. CDR1 and CDR2 (germline): GTSNPN, SVGIG (reference sequence). V lost 3 bases and J lost 5, with 7 bases in between.

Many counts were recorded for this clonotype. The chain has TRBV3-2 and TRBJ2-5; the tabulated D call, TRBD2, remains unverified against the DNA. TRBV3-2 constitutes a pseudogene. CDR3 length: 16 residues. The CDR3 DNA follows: TGTGCCAGCAGCCCGGGACTAGCCGGCAAGCAAGAGACCCAGTACTTC. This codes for CASSPGLAGKQETQYF.

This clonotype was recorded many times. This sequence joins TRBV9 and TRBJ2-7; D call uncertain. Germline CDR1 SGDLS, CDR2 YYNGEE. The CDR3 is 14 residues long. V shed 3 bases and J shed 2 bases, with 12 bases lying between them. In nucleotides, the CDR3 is TGTGCCAGCAGCGAGGCGCCAACCCCCTACGAGCAGTACTTC. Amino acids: CASSEAPTPYEQYF.

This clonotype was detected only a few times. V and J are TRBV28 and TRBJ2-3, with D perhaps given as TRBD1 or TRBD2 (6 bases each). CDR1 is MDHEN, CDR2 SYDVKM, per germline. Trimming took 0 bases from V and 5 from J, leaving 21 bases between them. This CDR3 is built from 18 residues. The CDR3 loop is CASSLWGTQLRGIDTQYF. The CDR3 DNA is TGTGCCAGCAGTTTATGGGGGACTCAATTAAGGGGGATAGATACGCAGTATTTT.

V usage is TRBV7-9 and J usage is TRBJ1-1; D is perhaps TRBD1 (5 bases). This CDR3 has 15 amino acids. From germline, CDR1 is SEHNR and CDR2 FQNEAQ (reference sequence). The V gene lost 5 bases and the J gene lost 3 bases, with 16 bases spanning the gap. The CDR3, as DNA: TGTGCCAGCAGCACAGGACATCCTGGGGACACTGAAGCTTTCTTT. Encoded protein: CASSTGHPGDTEAFF.